These 21 T cell receptor beta chains were sequenced from one sample in a study of T-cell reconstitution after alpha-beta-depleted transplantation in children. Unique molecular identifiers were built into the TCRbeta library. MiXCR was run by TCRdb on the PCR reads, yielding one entry per CDR3 protein. The sample comprises 450,000 to 600,000 distinct CDR3 sequences, 10% to 15% of which are singletons, and roughly 2.3% rests with the top ten. The sequencing used PBMCs, mostly from graft donor cells, collected 360 days after TCRalphabeta/CD19-depleted stem cell transplant. These TCRs come from a male patient aged 10 to 17 who had a stem cell transplant for acute myeloid leukemia, so the T cells may come from the graft donor.

This clonotype was detected many times. The chain combines TRBV14 with TRBJ2-7, with unresolved D. The CDR3 runs 15 residues. Trimming left V 0 bases short and J 0 bases short, with 9 bases between. Germline-derived CDR1 and CDR2 are SGHDN and FVKESK. CDR3 nucleotides: TGTGCCAGCAGCCAAGAAGGGCCAGGCTCCTACGAGCAGTACTTC. It translates to CASSQEGPGSYEQYF.

Ten or more counts support this clonotype. The chain joins TRBV9 to TRBJ2-2; D unclear. Trimming left V 0 bases short and J 5 bases short, with 14 bases between. In germline, CDR1 is SGDLS, CDR2 YYNGEE. CDR3 size: 16 residues. CDR3 sequence: CASSVEVLMGTGELFF. CDR3 in DNA: TGTGCCAGCAGCGTAGAGGTACTGATGGGTACCGGGGAGCTGTTTTTT.

There are a few counts of this clonotype. V and J are TRBV28 and TRBJ2-5; no reliable D call. V lost 2 bases, J lost 5 bases, and 12 bases lay in between. The CDR3 covers 14 residues. Germline V gene lookup returns CDR1 MDHEN and CDR2 SYDVKM. The CDR3 DNA reads as TGTGCCAGCAGTTTACTGCAACCTATGGAGACCCAGTACTTC. This sequence encodes CASSLLQPMETQYF.

This clonotype was observed a handful of times. The chain employs TRBV7-2 and TRBJ2-5; 9 nucleotides match TRBD2. V was clipped by 3 bases and J by 2 bases; unmatched bases: 4. CDR3 length equals 15 residues. Per the germline V gene, CDR1 is SGHTA and CDR2 is FQGNSA. The chain's CDR3 is CASSLASGTQETQYF. For the CDR3, the DNA is TGTGCCAGCAGCTTGGCTAGCGGGACTCAAGAGACCCAGTACTTC. Full variable domain (rest looked up from reference TRBV7-2 and TRBJ2-5): GAGVSQSPSNKVTEKGKDVELRCDPISGHTALYWYRQSLGQGLEFLIYFQGNSAPDKSGLPSDRFSAERTGGSVSTLTIQRTQQEDSAVYLCASSLASGTQETQYFGPGTRLLVL.

This clonotype was seen at least ten times. The chain combines TRBV25-1 with TRBJ2-1; the D gene could be TRBD1 or TRBD2 (5 bases each). Germline-derived CDR1 and CDR2 are MGHDK and SYGVNS. CDR3 length: 14 residues. The V end lost 7 bases, the J end lost 9 bases, and 19 bases lay between the germline ends. The CDR3 reads CASTAGGKGVEQFF. The CDR3 nucleotides are TGTGCCAGCACGGCAGGAGGAAAAGGGGTTGAGCAGTTCTTC.

In this sample, this clonotype turned up many times. The V and J genes are TRBV28 and TRBJ2-2, with unresolved D. The CDR3 is 14 residues long. Trimming shortened V by 3 bases and J by 1 base, and 6 bases separated the two germline ends. The germline V gene has CDR1 MDHEN and CDR2 SYDVKM. This CDR3 is CASSFPKNTGELFF. The CDR3 nucleotides are TGTGCCAGCAGTTTCCCAAAGAACACCGGGGAGCTGTTTTTT.

This clonotype occurred a few times. The V gene is TRBV20-1, the J gene TRBJ2-7, with 8 bases matching TRBD2. The CDR3 totals 14 residues. CDR1 and CDR2 from the germline V gene are DFQATT and SNEGSKA (reference sequence). The V gene end was trimmed by 0 bases and the J gene end by 5 bases; junction bases not matched to a gene: 6. The CDR3: CSARDQAGDHEQYF. For the CDR3, the DNA is TGCAGTGCTAGAGATCAAGCGGGAGATCACGAGCAGTACTTC.

In its sample, this clonotype was seen a few times. V and J are TRBV28 and TRBJ1-6; TRBD1 is a possible D gene (5 bases). This CDR3 has 12 residues. Between the trimmed V and J ends, which lost 5 bases and 18 bases, there was a span of 17 bases. The germline V gene encodes CDR1 MDHEN and CDR2 SYDVKM. CDR3 amino acids: CASSDGTLGNHF. The CDR3, as DNA: TGTGCCAGCAGTGACGGGACTCTGGGGAACCACTTT.

This clonotype was found a few times. J is TRBJ2-1 and V is TRBV24-1, with D uncertain. Between the trimmed V and J ends, which lost 7 bases and 0 bases, there was a span of 12 bases. In germline, CDR1 is KGHDR, CDR2 SFDVKD. This CDR3 is built from 15 residues. CDR3 sequence reads: CATSSGQSSYNEQFF. In nucleotides, the CDR3 is TGTGCCACCAGCTCGGGCCAGAGCTCCTACAATGAGCAGTTCTTC.

This clonotype was seen a handful of times. The chain recombines TRBV18 with TRBJ1-2, with D possibly TRBD1 on 6 matching bases. Germline V CDR1 and CDR2: KGHSH, LQKENI. The CDR3 is made up of 17 amino acids. V was shortened by 5 bases and J by 6 bases, with 25 bases between the two germline ends. CDR3 in amino acids: CASSARQAVVGLHGYTF. DNA of the CDR3: TGTGCCAGCTCAGCCCGACAGGCAGTTGTCGGCCTACATGGCTACACCTTC.

This clonotype was counted between two and nine times. The rearrangement joins TRBV27 to TRBJ2-1; 12 nucleotides agree with TRBD2. V shed 4 bases and J 0 bases; nucleotides not matched to a gene: 7. This CDR3 comprises 18 residues. Germline CDR1 and CDR2: MNHEY and SMNVEV (reference sequence). As DNA, the CDR3 is TGTGCCAGCAGTTCCTACCTGACTAGCGGGAGCTCCTACAATGAGCAGTTCTTC. It codes for CASSSYLTSGSSYNEQFF.

The V and J genes are TRBV24-1 and TRBJ2-5, with 11 bases aligning to TRBD2. This CDR3 is built from 16 residues. J lost 5 bases, V lost 2 bases, and 6 bases had no gene match. Germline values: CDR1 KGHDR, CDR2 SFDVKD. The CDR3 DNA sequence: TGTGCCACCAGTGATTCTAAACTAGCGGGAGTGGAGACCCAGTACTTC. Translating gives CATSDSKLAGVETQYF.

A note on this clonotype: A read error is possible here, since a much larger clone lies one base away. The chain couples TRBV7-2 to TRBJ2-3; a weak D match, TRBD2 (5 bases). Germline values: CDR1 SGHTA, CDR2 FQGNSA. Deletions cut 6 bases from V and 2 bases from J, with 15 bases between. The CDR3 totals 15 residues. In nucleotides, the CDR3 is TGTGCCAGCAGTCTATACGGGATGTTCACAGATACGCAGTATTTT. Translated: CASSLYGMFTDTQYF. The entire variable domain, with the rest obtained from reference TRBV7-2 and TRBJ2-3, is as follows: GAGVSQSPSNKVTEKGKDVELRCDPISGHTALYWYRQSLGQGLEFLIYFQGNSAPDKSGLPSDRFSAERTGGSVSTLTIQRTQQEDSAVYLCASSLYGMFTDTQYFGPGTRLTVL.

This clonotype was seen a few times. V is TRBV11-2 and J is TRBJ2-1; the D gene is possibly TRBD1 (5 bases). The CDR3 is 13 residues long. The V end lost 2 bases, the J end lost 8 bases, and 10 bases lay between the germline ends. Germline CDR1 is SGHAT and CDR2 is FQNNGV. CDR3 sequence reads: CASSLLTRDEQFF. The CDR3 DNA is TGTGCCAGCAGCTTATTAACCAGGGATGAGCAGTTCTTC. Drawing the rest from reference TRBV11-2 and TRBJ2-1, the complete variable domain is EAGVAQSPRYKIIEKRQSVAFWCNPISGHATLYWYQQILGQGPKLLIQFQNNGVVDDSQLPKDRFSAERLKGVDSTLKIQPAKLEDSAVYLCASSLLTRDEQFFGPGTRLTVL.

This clonotype has a handful of counts. V is TRBV7-2 and J is TRBJ2-3; D is possibly TRBD2 (7 bases). Germline lookup yields CDR1 SGHTA and CDR2 FQGNSA. CDR3 length: 15 amino acids. V lost 4 bases and J lost 4, with 15 bases in between. In DNA form, the CDR3 reads TGTGCCAGCAGCTGGGGGGGGCAGGGAGCAGATACGCAGTATTTT. Translation gives CASSWGGQGADTQYF.

This clonotype turned up a few times. V gene TRBV7-2 combines with J gene TRBJ2-2, with 7 bases lining up with TRBD1. Germline CDR1 SGHTA, CDR2 FQGNSA. CDR3 length: 15 residues. For the CDR3, the DNA is TGTGCTACCTCGTTGGGACAGCTTTACACCGGGGAGCTGTTTTTT. Protein sequence: CATSLGQLYTGELFF. Based on the CDR3 plus reference TRBV7-2 and TRBJ2-2, the full variable domain is GAGVSQSPSNKVTEKGKDVELRCDPISGHTALYWYRQSLGQGLEFLIYFQGNSAPDKSGLPSDRFSAERTGGSVSTLTIQRTQQEDSAVYLCATSLGQLYTGELFFGEGSRLTVL.

The chain has TRBV29-1 and TRBJ2-3; D is ambiguous. Trimming pared 6 bases from V and 14 bases from J, leaving 12 bases between. The CDR3 length is 9 residues. The germline V gene encodes CDR1 SQVTM and CDR2 ANQGSEA. This CDR3 is CSVSSDPYF. In DNA, the CDR3 is TGCAGCGTGTCCAGCGACCCGTATTTT.

This clonotype was observed a few times. This chain connects TRBV9 to TRBJ2-7; 10 positions agree with TRBD2. CDR3 length: 14 amino acids. The V and J ends lost 3 bases and 7 bases, in that order; junction bases with no gene match: 7. Germline CDR1 is SGDLS and CDR2 is YYNGEE. Here the CDR3 DNA reads TGTGCCAGCAGCGGCACTAGCGGGAAAGTTGAGCAGTACTTC. Protein sequence: CASSGTSGKVEQYF.

In its sample, this clonotype was seen many times. The chain recombines TRBV6-5 with TRBJ1-4, with D possibly being TRBD1 (6 bases). Trimming took off 6 bases at V and 4 bases at J, with 12 bases between the two ends. The CDR3 is 14 residues long. Germline CDR1 is MNHEY and CDR2 is SVGAGI. CDR3: CASSQGPFNEKLFF. Here the CDR3 DNA reads TGTGCCAGCAGCCAGGGGCCTTTTAATGAAAAACTGTTTTTT.

The sample holds a few counts of this clonotype. V usage is TRBV6-2 or TRBV6-3 and J usage is TRBJ2-7, with 10 bases aligning to TRBD2. The V and J ends lost 5 bases and 4 bases, in that order; junction bases with no gene match: 8. The CDR3 contains 15 residues. The germline gives CDR1 MNHEY, CDR2 SVGEGT. CDR3 nucleotide sequence: TGTGCCAGCAGTGACCGGACTAGCGGTTTTTACGAGCAGTACTTC. Encoded protein: CASSDRTSGFYEQYF.

At least ten counts were recorded for this clonotype. The CDR3 DNA reads as TGTGCCAGCATGAGACTAGCGGGTTTAAACATTCAGTACTTC. Its translation is CASMRLAGLNIQYF. The chain joins TRBV2 to TRBJ2-4; 10 nucleotides align to TRBD2. Losses at the gene ends were 7 bases for V and 6 bases for J; bases not matched to a gene: 6. The CDR3 loop spans 14 amino acids. Per the germline V gene, CDR1 is SNHLY and CDR2 is FYNNEI.